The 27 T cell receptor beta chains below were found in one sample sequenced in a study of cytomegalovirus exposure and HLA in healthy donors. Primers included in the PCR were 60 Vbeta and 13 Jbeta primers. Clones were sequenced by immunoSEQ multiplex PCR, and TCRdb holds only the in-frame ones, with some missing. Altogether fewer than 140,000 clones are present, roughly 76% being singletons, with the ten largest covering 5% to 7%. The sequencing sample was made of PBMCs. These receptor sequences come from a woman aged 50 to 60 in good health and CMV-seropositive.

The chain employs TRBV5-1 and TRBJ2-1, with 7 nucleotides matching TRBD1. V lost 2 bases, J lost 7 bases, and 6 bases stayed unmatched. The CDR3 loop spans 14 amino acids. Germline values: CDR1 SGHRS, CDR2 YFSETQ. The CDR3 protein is CASSLWDSLNEQFF. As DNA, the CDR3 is TGCGCCAGCAGCTTATGGGACAGTCTTAATGAGCAGTTCTTC.

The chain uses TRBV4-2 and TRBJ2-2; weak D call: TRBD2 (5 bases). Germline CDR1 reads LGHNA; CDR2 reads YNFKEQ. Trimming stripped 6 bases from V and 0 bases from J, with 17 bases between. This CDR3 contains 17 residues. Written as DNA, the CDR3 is TGTGCCAGCAGACAACCGTCAGACTACGCGAACACCGGGGAGCTGTTTTTT. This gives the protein CASRQPSDYANTGELFF.

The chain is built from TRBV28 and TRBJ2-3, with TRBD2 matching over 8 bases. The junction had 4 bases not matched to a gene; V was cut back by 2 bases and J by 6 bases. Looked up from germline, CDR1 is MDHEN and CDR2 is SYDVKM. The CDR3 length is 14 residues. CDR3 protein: CASSLAGGVDTQYF. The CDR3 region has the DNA TGTGCCAGCAGTTTAGCGGGGGGCGTCGATACGCAGTATTTT.

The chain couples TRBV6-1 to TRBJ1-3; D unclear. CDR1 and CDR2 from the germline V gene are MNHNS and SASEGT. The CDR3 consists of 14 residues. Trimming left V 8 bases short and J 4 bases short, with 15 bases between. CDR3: CASQEALVGNTIYF. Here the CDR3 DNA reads TGTGCCAGCCAGGAGGCTCTCGTAGGAAACACCATATATTTT.

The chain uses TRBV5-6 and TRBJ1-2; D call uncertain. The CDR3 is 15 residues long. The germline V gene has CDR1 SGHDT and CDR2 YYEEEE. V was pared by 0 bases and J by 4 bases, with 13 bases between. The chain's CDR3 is CASSLERLQLYGYTF. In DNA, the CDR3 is TGTGCCAGCAGCTTGGAGAGGTTGCAGCTCTATGGCTACACCTTC.

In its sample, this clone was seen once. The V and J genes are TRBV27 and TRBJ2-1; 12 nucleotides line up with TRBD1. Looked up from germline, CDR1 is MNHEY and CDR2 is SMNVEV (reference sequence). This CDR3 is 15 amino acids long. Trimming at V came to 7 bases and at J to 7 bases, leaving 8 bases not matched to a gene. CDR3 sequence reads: CASTPGTGGWNEQFF. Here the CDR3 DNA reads TGTGCCAGCACCCCAGGGACAGGGGGCTGGAATGAGCAGTTCTTC.

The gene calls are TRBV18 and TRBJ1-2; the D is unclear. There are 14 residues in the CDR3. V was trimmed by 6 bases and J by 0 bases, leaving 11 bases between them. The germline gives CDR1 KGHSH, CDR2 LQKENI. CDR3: CASSREETNYGYTF. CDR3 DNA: TGTGCCAGCTCGCGGGAGGAGACTAACTATGGCTACACCTTC.

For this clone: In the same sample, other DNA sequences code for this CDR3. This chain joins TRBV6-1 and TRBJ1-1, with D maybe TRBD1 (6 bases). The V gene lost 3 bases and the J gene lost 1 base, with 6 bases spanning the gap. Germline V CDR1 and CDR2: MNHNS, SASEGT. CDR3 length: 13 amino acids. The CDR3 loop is CASSETGNTEAFF. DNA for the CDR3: TGTGCCAGCAGTGAGACAGGGAACACTGAAGCTTTCTTT.

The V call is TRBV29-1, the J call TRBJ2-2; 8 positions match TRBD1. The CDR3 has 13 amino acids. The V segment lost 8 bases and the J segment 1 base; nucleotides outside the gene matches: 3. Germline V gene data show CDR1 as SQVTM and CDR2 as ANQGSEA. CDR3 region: CSIGTGNTGELFF. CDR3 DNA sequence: TGCAGCATCGGGACAGGGAACACCGGGGAGCTGTTTTTT.

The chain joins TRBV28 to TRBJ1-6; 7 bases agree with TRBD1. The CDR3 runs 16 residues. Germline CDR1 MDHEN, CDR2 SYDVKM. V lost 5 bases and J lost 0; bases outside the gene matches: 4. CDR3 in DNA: TGTGCCAGCAGTGGGGACAGTGGCTCCTATAATTCACCCCTCCACTTT. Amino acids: CASSGDSGSYNSPLHF.

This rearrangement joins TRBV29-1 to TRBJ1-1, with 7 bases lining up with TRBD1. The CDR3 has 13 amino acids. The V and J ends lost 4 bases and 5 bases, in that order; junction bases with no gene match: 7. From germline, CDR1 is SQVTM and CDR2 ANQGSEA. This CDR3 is CSVGTGRWTEAFF. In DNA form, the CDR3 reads TGCAGCGTTGGGACAGGCCGATGGACTGAAGCTTTCTTT.

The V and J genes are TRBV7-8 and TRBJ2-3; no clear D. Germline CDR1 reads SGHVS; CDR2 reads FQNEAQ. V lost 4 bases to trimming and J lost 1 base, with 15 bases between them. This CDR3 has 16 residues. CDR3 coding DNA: TGTGCCAGCAGCTCACAAGCGCCTCTTGGCACAGATACGCAGTATTTT. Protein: CASSSQAPLGTDTQYF. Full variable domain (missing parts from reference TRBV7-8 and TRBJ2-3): GAGVSQSPRYKVAKRGQDVALRCDPISGHVSLFWYQQALGQGPEFLTYFQNEAQLDKSGLPSDRFFAERPEGSVSTLKIQRTQQEDSAVYLCASSSQAPLGTDTQYFGPGTRLTVL.

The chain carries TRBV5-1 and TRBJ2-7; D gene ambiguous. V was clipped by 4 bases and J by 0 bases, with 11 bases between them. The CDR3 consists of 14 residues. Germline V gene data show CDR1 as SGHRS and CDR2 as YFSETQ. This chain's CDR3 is CASSGLGISYEQYF. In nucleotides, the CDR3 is TGCGCCAGCAGCGGTCTGGGCATCTCCTACGAGCAGTACTTC.

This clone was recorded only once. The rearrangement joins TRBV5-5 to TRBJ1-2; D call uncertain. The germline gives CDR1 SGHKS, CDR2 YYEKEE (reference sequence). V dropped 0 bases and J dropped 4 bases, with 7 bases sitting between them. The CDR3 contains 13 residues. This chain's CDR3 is CASSLVGGYGYTF. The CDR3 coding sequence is TGTGCCAGCAGCTTGGTTGGCGGCTATGGCTACACCTTC.

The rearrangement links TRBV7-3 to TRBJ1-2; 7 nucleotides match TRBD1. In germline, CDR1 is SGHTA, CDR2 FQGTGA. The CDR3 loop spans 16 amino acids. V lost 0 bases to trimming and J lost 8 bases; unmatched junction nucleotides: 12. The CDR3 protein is CASSLTLRGQGGGYTF. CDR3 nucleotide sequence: TGTGCCAGCAGCTTAACGTTAAGAGGGCAGGGGGGAGGCTACACCTTC.

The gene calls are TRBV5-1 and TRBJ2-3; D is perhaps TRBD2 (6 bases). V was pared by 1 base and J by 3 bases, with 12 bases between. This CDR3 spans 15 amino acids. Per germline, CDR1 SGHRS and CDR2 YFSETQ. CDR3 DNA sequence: TGCGCCAGCAGCTTGCAGCATGGAGGGACAGATACGCAGTATTTT. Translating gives CASSLQHGGTDTQYF.

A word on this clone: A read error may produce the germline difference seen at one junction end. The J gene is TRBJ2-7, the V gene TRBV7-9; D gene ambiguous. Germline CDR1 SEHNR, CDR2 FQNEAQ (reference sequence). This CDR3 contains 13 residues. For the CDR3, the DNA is TGTTCCAGCAGCCCTAGGAGCTCCTACGAGCAGTACTTC. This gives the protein CSSSPRSSYEQYF.

The CDR3 here is CASSVSGGAGTQYF. As DNA, the CDR3 is TGTGCCAGCAGTGTTAGCGGGGGGGCCGGGACCCAGTACTTC. The chain couples TRBV6-1 to TRBJ2-5, with 11 bases aligning to TRBD2. With V trimmed by 4 bases and J by 7 bases, 5 bases remained unmatched. The CDR3 is 14 residues long. Per the germline V gene, CDR1 is MNHNS and CDR2 is SASEGT.

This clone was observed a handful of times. This CDR3 reads CASLGQGSNSPLHF. In DNA, the CDR3 is TGTGCCAGCTTAGGGCAGGGCAGTAATTCACCCCTCCACTTT. The chain joins TRBV2 to TRBJ1-6; D might be TRBD1 (5 bases). The CDR3 runs 14 residues. The germline V gene has CDR1 SNHLY and CDR2 FYNNEI. V was shortened by 8 bases and J by 6 bases, with 14 bases between the two germline ends.

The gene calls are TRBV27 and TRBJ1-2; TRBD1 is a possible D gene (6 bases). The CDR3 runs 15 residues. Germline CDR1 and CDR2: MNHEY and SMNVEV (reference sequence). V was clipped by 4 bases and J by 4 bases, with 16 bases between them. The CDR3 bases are TGTGCCAGCAGTTCCGGGCAGGGGCAACGCTATGGCTACACCTTC. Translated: CASSSGQGQRYGYTF.

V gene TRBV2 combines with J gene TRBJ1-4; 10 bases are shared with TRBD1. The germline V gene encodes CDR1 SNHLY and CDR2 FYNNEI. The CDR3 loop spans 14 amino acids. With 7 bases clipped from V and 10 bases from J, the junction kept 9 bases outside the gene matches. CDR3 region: CASTLGQGRRKLFF. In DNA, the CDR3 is TGTGCCAGCACCCTGGGACAGGGGCGCCGAAAACTGTTTTTT.

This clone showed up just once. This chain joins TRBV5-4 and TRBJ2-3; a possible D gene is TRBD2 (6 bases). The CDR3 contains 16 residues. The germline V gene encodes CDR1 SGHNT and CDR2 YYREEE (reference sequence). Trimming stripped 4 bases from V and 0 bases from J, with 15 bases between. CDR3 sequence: CASSAAQTRSTDTQYF. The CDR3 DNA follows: TGTGCCAGCAGCGCAGCCCAGACTAGAAGCACAGATACGCAGTATTTT.

CDR3 nucleotides: TGTGCCAGCAGTTCAGGACAGGGAGAAGGGCCCCAGCATTTT. Its translation is CASSSGQGEGPQHF. The chain has TRBV6-5 and TRBJ1-5; 8 bases align to TRBD1. The CDR3 runs 14 residues. Trimming cost V 4 bases and J 9 bases; bases outside gene matches: 8. CDR1 MNHEY and CDR2 SVGAGI come from the germline V gene.

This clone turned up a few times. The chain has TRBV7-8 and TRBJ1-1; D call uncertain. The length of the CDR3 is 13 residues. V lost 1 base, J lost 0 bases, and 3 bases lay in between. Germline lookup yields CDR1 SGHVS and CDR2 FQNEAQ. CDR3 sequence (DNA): TGTGCCAGCAGCTTAGATATGAACACTGAAGCTTTCTTT. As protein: CASSLDMNTEAFF.

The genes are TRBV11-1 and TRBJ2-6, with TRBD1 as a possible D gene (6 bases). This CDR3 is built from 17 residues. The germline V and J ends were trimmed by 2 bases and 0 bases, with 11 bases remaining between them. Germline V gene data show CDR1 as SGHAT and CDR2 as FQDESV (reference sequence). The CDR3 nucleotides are TGTGCCAGCAGCTTACATGGACAGAGCTCTGGGGCCAACGTCCTGACTTTC. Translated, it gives CASSLHGQSSGANVLTF.

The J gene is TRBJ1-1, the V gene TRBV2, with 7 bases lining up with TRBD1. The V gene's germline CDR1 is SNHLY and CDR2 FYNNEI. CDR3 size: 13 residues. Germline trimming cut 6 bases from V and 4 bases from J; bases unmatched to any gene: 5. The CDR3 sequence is CASSGGQSTEAFF. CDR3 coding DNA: TGTGCCAGCAGCGGGGGACAGTCCACTGAAGCTTTCTTT.

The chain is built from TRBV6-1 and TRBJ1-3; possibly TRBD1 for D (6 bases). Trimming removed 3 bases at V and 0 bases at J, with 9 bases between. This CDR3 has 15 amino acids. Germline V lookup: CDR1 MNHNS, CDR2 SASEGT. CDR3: CASSDGTRSGNTIYF. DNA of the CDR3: TGTGCCAGCAGTGACGGGACACGCTCTGGAAACACCATATATTTT.